This T cell receptor (beta chain) was retrieved from a study of T cells in tuberculosis. Broader study findings: Active tuberculosis patients had shorter CDR3-alpha; the beta difference was nonsignificant. Classification accuracy was 87% (AUROC roughly 0.9) with the GMM-specific repertoire.

The protocol was immunoSEQ multiplex PCR, while the TCRdb copy is restricted to in-frame clones and leaves out a portion. The data contain some 25,000 clones, 95% of them singletons. Notes on this clone: Antigen unknown.

Germline V CDR1 and CDR2: MGHRA, YSYEKL. The CDR3 extends over 14 amino acids. The V and J ends lost 1 base and 1 base respectively, with 7 bases between them. This clonotype originated in a donor aged 10 to 29 with latent tuberculosis or without tuberculosis infection. The chain has TRBV4-1 and TRBJ2-5; D possibly corresponds to TRBD1 (5 bases). What was sequenced was PBMCs. CDR3 DNA: TGCGCCAGCAGCCAAGCAGGGCCCCAAGAGACCCAGTACTTC. Its translation: CASSQAGPQETQYF.